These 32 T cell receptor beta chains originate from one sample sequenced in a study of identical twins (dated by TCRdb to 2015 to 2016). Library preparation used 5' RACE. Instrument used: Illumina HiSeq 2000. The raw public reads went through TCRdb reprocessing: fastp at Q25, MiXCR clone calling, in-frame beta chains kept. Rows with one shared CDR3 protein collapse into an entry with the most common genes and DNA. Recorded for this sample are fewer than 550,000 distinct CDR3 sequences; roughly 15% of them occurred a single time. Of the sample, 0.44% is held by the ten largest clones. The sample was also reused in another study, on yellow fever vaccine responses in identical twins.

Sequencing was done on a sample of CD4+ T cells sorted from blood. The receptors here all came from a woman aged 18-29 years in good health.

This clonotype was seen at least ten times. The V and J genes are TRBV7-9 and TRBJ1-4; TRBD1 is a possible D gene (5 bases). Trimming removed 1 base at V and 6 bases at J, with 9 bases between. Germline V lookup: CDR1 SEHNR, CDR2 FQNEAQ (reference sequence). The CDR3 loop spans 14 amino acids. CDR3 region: CASSLGGGDEKLFF. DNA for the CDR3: TGTGCCAGCAGCTTAGGGGGCGGCGATGAAAAACTGTTTTTT.

The CDR3 DNA sequence: TGTGCCAGCAGCTTAGCGCAGCTTAGCCGCAATGAGCAGTTCTTC. Protein product: CASSLAQLSRNEQFF. V is TRBV7-2 and J is TRBJ2-1; D not resolved. Trimming stripped 0 bases from V and 6 bases from J, with 12 bases between. Germline CDR1 and CDR2: SGHTA and FQGNSA. The CDR3 is 15 amino acids.

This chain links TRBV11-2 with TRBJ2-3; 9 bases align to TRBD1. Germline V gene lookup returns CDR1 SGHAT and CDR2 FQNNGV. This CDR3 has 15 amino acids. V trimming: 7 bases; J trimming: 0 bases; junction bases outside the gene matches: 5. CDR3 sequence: CASTRQGVSTDTQYF. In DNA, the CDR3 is TGTGCCAGCACCCGACAGGGGGTCAGCACAGATACGCAGTATTTT.

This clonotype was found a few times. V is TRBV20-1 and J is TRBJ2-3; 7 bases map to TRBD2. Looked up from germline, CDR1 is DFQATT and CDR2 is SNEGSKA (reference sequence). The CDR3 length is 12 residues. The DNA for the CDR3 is TGCGGAGCGGGGCCCAGCACAGATACGCAGTATTTT. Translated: CGAGPSTDTQYF.

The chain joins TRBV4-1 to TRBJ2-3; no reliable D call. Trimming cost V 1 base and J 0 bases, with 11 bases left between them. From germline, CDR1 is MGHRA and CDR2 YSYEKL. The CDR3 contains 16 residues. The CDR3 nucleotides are TGCGCCAGCAGCCAAGGGTATTACGGTAGCACAGATACGCAGTATTTT. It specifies CASSQGYYGSTDTQYF.

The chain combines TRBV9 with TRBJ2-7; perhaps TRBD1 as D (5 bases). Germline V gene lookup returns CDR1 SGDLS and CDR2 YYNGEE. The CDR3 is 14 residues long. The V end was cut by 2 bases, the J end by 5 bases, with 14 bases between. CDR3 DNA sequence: TGTGCCAGCAGCGTCACAGCCAGGGCTGACGAGCAGTACTTC. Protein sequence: CASSVTARADEQYF.

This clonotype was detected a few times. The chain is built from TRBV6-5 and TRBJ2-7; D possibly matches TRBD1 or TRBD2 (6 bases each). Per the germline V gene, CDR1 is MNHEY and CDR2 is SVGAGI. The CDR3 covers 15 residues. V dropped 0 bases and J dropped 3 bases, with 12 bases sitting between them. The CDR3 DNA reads TGTGCCAGCAGTTACTCGTCTGGAGGGGGCTACGAGCAGTACGTC. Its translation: CASSYSSGGGYEQYV.

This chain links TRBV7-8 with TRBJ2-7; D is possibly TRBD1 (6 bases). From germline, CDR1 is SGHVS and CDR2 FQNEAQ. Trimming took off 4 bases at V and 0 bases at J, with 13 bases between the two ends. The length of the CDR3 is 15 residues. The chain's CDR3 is CASSSSDRISYEQYF. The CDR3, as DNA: TGTGCCAGCAGCTCCAGTGACAGGATCTCCTACGAGCAGTACTTC.

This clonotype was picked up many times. The CDR3 protein is CSVDARLAPDTQYF. CDR3 coding DNA: TGCAGCGTTGATGCCCGACTAGCGCCAGATACGCAGTATTTT. The chain joins TRBV29-1 to TRBJ2-3; TRBD2 aligns across 8 bases. The germline V gene encodes CDR1 SQVTM and CDR2 ANQGSEA. V lost 3 bases, J lost 4 bases, and 6 bases stayed unmatched. The CDR3 has 14 residues.

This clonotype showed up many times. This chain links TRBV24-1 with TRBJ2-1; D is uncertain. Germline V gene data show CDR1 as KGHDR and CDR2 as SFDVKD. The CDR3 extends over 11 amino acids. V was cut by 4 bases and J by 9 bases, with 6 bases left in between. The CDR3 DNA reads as TGTGCCACCAGTGAGGGGATTGAGCAGTTCTTC. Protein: CATSEGIEQFF.

The CDR3 sequence is CASSRLADTQYF. CDR3 nucleotide sequence: TGTGCCAGCAGCCGGCTGGCAGATACGCAGTATTTT. The rearrangement links TRBV4-2 to TRBJ2-3; no clear D gene. V gave up 4 bases and J gave up 4 bases, with 6 bases separating them. CDR3 length equals 12 residues. The germline V gene encodes CDR1 LGHNA and CDR2 YNFKEQ.

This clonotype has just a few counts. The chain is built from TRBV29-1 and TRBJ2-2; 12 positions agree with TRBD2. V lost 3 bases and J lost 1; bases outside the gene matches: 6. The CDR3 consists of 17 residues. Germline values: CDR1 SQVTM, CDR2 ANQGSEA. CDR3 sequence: CSVEGLTSGGNTGELFF. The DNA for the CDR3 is TGCAGCGTTGAGGGCCTGACTAGCGGGGGGAACACCGGGGAGCTGTTTTTT.

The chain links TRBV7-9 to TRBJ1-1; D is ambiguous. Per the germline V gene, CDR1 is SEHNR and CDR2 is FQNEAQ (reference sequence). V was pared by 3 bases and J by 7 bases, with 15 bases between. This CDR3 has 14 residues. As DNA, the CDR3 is TGTGCCAGCAGCTTGTCCGCGGGTGGCGGTGAAGCTTTCTTT. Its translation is CASSLSAGGGEAFF.

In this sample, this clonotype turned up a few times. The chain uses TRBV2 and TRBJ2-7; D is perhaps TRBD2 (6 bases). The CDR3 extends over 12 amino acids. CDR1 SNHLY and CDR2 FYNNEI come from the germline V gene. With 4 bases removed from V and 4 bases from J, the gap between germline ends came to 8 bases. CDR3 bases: TGTGCCAGCAGTGTGGGGACTTACGAGCAGTACGTC. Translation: CASSVGTYEQYV.

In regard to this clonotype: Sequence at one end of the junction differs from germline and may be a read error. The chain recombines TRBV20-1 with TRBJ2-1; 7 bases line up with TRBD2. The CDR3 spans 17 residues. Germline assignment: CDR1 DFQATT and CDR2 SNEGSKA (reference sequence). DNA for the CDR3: TGCTGTGCTAGAGGGAGGACTAGTAATCCCCCCTACAATGAGCAGTTCTTC. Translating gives CCARGRTSNPPYNEQFF.

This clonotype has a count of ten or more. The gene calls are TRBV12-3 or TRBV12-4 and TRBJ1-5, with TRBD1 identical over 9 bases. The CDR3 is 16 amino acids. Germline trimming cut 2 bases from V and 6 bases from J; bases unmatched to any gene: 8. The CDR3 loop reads CASSLSWDRVFQPQHF. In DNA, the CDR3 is TGTGCCAGCAGTTTAAGCTGGGACAGGGTATTTCAGCCCCAGCATTTT.

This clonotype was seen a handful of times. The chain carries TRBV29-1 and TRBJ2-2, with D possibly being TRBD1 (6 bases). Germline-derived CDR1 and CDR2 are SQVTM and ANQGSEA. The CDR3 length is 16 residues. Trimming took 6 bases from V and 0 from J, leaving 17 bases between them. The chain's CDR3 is CSVSQGYGANTGELFF. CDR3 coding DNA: TGCAGCGTCTCCCAGGGGTACGGGGCGAACACCGGGGAGCTGTTTTTT.

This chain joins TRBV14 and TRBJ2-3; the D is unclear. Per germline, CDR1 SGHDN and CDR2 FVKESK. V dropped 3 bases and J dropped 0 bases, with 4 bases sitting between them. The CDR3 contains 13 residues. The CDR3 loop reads CASSHPSTDTQYF. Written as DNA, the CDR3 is TGTGCCAGCAGCCACCCTAGCACAGATACGCAGTATTTT.

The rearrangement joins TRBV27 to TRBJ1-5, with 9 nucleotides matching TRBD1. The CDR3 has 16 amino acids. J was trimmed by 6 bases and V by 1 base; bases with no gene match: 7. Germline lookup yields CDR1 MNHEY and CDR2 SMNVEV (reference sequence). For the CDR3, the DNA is TGTGCCAGCAGTTTATATGGGACAGGGTTTGGTCAGCCCCAGCATTTT. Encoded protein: CASSLYGTGFGQPQHF.

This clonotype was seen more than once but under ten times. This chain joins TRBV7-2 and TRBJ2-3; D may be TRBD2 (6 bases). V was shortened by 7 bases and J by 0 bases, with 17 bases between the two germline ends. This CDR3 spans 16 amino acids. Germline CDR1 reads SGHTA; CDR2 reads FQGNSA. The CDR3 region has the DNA TGTGCCAGCACCCCCCGGGTGGGGGGAAGCACAGATACGCAGTATTTT. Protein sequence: CASTPRVGGSTDTQYF. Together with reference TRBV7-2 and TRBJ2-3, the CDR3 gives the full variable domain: GAGVSQSPSNKVTEKGKDVELRCDPISGHTALYWYRQSLGQGLEFLIYFQGNSAPDKSGLPSDRFSAERTGGSVSTLTIQRTQQEDSAVYLCASTPRVGGSTDTQYFGPGTRLTVL.

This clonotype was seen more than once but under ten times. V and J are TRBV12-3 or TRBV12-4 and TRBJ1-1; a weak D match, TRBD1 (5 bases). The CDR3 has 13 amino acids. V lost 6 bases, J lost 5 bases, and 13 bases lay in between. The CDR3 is CASSLRERTEAFF. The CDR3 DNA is TGTGCCAGCAGCCTCAGGGAGCGGACTGAAGCTTTCTTT.

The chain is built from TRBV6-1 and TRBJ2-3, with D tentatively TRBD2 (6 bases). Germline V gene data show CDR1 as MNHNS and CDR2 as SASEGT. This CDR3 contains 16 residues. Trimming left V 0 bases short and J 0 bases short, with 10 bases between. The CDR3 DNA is TGTGCCAGCAGTGAAGCGCTGGCGGGGAGCACAGATACGCAGTATTTT. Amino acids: CASSEALAGSTDTQYF.

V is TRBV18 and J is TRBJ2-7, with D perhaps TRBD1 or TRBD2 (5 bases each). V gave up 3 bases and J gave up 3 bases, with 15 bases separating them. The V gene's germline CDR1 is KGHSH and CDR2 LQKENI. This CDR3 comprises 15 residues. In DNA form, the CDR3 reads TGTGCCAGCTCACCGGGACCGACCACCTTCTACGAGCAGTACTTC. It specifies CASSPGPTTFYEQYF.

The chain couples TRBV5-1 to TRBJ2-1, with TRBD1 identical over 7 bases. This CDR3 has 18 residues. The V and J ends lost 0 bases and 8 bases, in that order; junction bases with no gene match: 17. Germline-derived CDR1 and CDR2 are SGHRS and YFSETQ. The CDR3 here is CASSLAPRTGSLPYEQFF. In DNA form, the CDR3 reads TGCGCCAGCAGCTTGGCCCCCCGGACAGGTAGCCTACCCTATGAGCAGTTCTTC.

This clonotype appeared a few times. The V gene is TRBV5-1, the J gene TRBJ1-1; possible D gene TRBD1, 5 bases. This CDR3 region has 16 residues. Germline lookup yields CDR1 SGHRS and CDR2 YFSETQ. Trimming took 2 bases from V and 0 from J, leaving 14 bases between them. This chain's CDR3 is CASSFSGGGVNTEAFF. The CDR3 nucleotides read TGCGCCAGCAGCTTCTCTGGGGGTGGCGTGAACACTGAAGCTTTCTTT.

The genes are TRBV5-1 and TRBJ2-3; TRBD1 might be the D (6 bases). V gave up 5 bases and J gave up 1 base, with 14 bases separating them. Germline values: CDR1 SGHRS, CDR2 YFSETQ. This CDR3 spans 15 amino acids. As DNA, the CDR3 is TGCGCCAGCAGACCAGGGGAGATGGGCACAGATACGCAGTATTTT. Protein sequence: CASRPGEMGTDTQYF.

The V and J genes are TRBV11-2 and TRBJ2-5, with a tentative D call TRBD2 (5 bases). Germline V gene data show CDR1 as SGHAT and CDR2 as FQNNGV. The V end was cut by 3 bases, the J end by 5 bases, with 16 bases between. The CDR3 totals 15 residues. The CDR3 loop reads CASSLQRTNAETQYF. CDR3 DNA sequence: TGTGCCAGCAGCTTGCAGCGGACCAATGCGGAGACCCAGTACTTC. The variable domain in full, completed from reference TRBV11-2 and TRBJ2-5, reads EAGVAQSPRYKIIEKRQSVAFWCNPISGHATLYWYQQILGQGPKLLIQFQNNGVVDDSQLPKDRFSAERLKGVDSTLKIQPAKLEDSAVYLCASSLQRTNAETQYFGPGTRLLVL.

The DNA for the CDR3 is TGTGCCAGCAGCCAGGGTCAGGCGCGGCCTTCACCCCTCCACTTT. The encoded protein is CASSQGQARPSPLHF. The rearrangement uses TRBV12-3 or TRBV12-4 and TRBJ1-6, with D perhaps matching TRBD1 (5 bases). V was pared by 6 bases and J by 9 bases, with 18 bases between. The CDR3 consists of 15 residues.

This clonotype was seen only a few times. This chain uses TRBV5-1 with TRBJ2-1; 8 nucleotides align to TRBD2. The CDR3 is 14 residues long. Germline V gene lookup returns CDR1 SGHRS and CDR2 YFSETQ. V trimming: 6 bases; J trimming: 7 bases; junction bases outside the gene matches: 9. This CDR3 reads CASNQPGLGNEQFF. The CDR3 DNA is TGCGCCAGCAACCAACCGGGACTAGGGAATGAGCAGTTCTTC.

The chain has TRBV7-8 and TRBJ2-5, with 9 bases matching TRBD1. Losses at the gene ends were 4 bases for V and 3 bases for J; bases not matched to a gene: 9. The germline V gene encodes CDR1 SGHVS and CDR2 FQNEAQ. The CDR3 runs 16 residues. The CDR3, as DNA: TGTGCCAGCAGCTGGTCCCAGGGACAGGGTAAAGAGACCCAGTACTTC. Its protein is CASSWSQGQGKETQYF.

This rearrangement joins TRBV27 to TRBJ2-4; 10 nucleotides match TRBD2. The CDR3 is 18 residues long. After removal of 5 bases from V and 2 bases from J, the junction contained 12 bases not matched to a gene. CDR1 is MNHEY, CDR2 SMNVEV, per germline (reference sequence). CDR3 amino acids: CASSPLGAGGPSKNIQYF. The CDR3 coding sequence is TGTGCCAGCAGTCCCCTTGGAGCGGGAGGGCCCTCCAAAAACATTCAGTACTTC.

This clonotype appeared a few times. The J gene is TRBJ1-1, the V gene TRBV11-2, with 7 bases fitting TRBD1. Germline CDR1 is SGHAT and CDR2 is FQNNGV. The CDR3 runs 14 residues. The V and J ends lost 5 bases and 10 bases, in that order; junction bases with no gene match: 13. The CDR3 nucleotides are TGTGCCAGCAGCCGACAGGGAGTGGGAGATAGAGCTTTCTTT. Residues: CASSRQGVGDRAFF.